Below, one T cell receptor (beta chain) is given with its context. This entry is derived from a study of blood T cell repertoires in COVID-19. V lost 4 bases and J 1 base, leaving 10 bases between the germline ends. CDR3 length: 13 residues. Per germline, CDR1 GTSNPN and CDR2 SVGIG (reference sequence). Clones were sequenced by immunoSEQ multiplex PCR, and TCRdb holds only the in-frame ones, with some missing. The sample yields some 100,000 clones, less than 90% seen once. The sample taken for sequencing was peripheral blood. The clonotype originates from a man aged 30 to 45 in a cohort sampled during active COVID-19. The chain joins TRBV30 to TRBJ1-2; D uncertain. DNA of the CDR3: TGTGCCTGGATGCTCGGAGTTAACTATGGCTACACCTTC. Its translation is CAWMLGVNYGYTF.